These 13 T cell receptor beta chains share one sample of origin, sequenced in a study of T cell responses to AZD1222 COVID-19 vaccine. The repertoire was sequenced with immunoSEQ multiplex PCR; TCRdb's copy has only in-frame clones and lacks some. The sample has about 170,000 clones, around 88% seen once; the top ten hold roughly 1.1%. The material was peripheral blood, obtained 28 days after the second AZD1222 dose. These receptors all stem from an adult who received the AZD1222 COVID-19 vaccine.

This chain joins TRBV27 and TRBJ1-3; weak D call: TRBD1 (5 bases). This CDR3 has 12 residues. Per the germline V gene, CDR1 is MNHEY and CDR2 is SMNVEV (reference sequence). V was clipped by 6 bases and J by 3 bases, with 6 bases between them. In nucleotides, the CDR3 is TGTGCCAGCAGAGGGGTTGGAAACACCATATATTTT. Translated, it gives CASRGVGNTIYF.

This chain joins TRBV27 and TRBJ1-3, with a weak D call TRBD1 (5 bases). CDR1 is MNHEY, CDR2 SMNVEV, per germline (reference sequence). V was trimmed by 6 bases and J by 7 bases, leaving 13 bases between them. CDR3 length: 13 residues. The DNA for the CDR3 is TGTGCCAGCAGCCGGGGGTCGGGCAACACCATATATTTT. This codes for CASSRGSGNTIYF.

The chain carries TRBV4-2 and TRBJ1-4; D is unresolved. The CDR3 has 14 amino acids. CDR1 is LGHNA, CDR2 YNFKEQ, per germline. The ends were cut back, 4 bases at V and 4 bases at J, with 10 bases in the middle. The DNA for the CDR3 is TGTGCCAGCAGCCCCACTTCGGGTAATGAAAAACTGTTTTTT. Translation: CASSPTSGNEKLFF.

The chain recombines TRBV10-3 with TRBJ2-6; TRBD1 matches 8 bases. CDR3 size: 18 residues. V trimming: 1 base; J trimming: 0 bases; junction bases outside the gene matches: 5. CDR1 is ENHRY and CDR2 is SYGVKD in the germline V gene. The CDR3 DNA is TGTGCCATCAGTGAGTGGCAGGGGGCCCTCTCTGGGGCCAACGTCCTGACTTTC. Translated, it gives CAISEWQGALSGANVLTF.

This clone was seen a single time. The DNA for the CDR3 is TGTGCCAGCAGTGCCGAGGCCGGTCGGAGCTCACCCCTCCACTTT. Translation gives CASSAEAGRSSPLHF. The gene calls are TRBV2 and TRBJ1-6; D gene unclear. Germline CDR1 reads SNHLY; CDR2 reads FYNNEI. Trimming removed 4 bases at V and 10 bases at J, with 17 bases between. The CDR3 contains 15 residues.

This clone was counted a few times. The gene calls are TRBV21-1 and TRBJ1-6; the table assigns TRBD1, which was not confirmed against the DNA. TRBV21-1 has pseudogene status. CDR3 length: 14 residues. CDR3 nucleotide sequence: TGTGCCAGCCGGGACAGGGGTTTCAATTCACCCCTCCACTTT. Its protein is CASRDRGFNSPLHF.

The gene calls are TRBV9 and TRBJ2-1, with D possibly called TRBD1 or TRBD2 (5 bases each). The germline CDR1 and CDR2 sequences are SGDLS and YYNGEE. The V gene lost 2 bases and the J gene lost 9 bases, with 9 bases spanning the gap. The CDR3 contains 12 residues. CDR3 DNA: TGTGCCAGCAGCGTGGGGGAGAGTGAGCAGTTCTTC. It specifies CASSVGESEQFF.

The chain recombines TRBV7-9 with TRBJ2-5; unclear D gene. Trimming removed 5 bases at V and 5 bases at J, with 18 bases between. The CDR3 has 15 residues. From germline, CDR1 is SEHNR and CDR2 FQNEAQ (reference sequence). The CDR3 coding sequence is TGTGCCAGCAGCCAATTAGGCAGGAGAGTGGAGACCCAGTACTTC. As protein: CASSQLGRRVETQYF.

The chain's CDR3 is CASRSTLNTEAFF. The CDR3 DNA reads as TGTGCCAGCAGATCAACATTGAACACTGAAGCTTTCTTT. The chain has TRBV7-9 and TRBJ1-1; no firm D call. V lost 6 bases and J lost 0, with 8 bases in between. The CDR3 contains 13 residues. Germline V CDR1 and CDR2: SEHNR, FQNEAQ (reference sequence). Combining the CDR3 with reference TRBV7-9 and TRBJ1-1 gives the whole variable domain DTGVSQNPRHKITKRGQNVTFRCDPISEHNRLYWYRQTLGQGPEFLTYFQNEAQLEKSRLLSDRFSAERPKGSFSTLEIQRTEQGDSAMYLCASRSTLNTEAFFGQGTRLTVV.

The chain combines TRBV7-8 with TRBJ1-6; D perhaps matches TRBD1 (5 bases). This CDR3 has 15 residues. V dropped 2 bases and J dropped 7 bases, with 12 bases sitting between them. Germline loops: CDR1 SGHVS, CDR2 FQNEAQ. CDR3 bases: TGTGCCAGCAGCTTATTTCGACAGTTAAATTCACCCCTCCACTTT. It yields the protein CASSLFRQLNSPLHF.

This clone was seen just once. The V call is TRBV6-1, the J call TRBJ1-5; D uncertain. This CDR3 region has 11 residues. Trimming left V 1 base short and J 6 bases short, with 1 base between. CDR1 MNHNS and CDR2 SASEGT come from the germline V gene. In nucleotides, the CDR3 is TGTGCCAGCAGTGAAGTTCAGCCCCAGCATTTT. This translates into CASSEVQPQHF.

The rearrangement uses TRBV4-1 and TRBJ2-7, with D possibly being TRBD2 (6 bases). The V end was cut by 5 bases, the J end by 3 bases, with 14 bases between. The CDR3 is 14 amino acids. CDR1 and CDR2 from the germline V gene are MGHRA and YSYEKL. The CDR3 bases are TGCGCCAGCAGCAGAGAGGAGGGGTTCTACGAGCAGTACTTC. Its translation: CASSREEGFYEQYF.

V is TRBV5-1 and J is TRBJ1-2; 8 nucleotides line up with TRBD1. V was clipped by 1 base and J by 2 bases; unmatched bases: 13. The CDR3 consists of 18 residues. Germline CDR1 reads SGHRS; CDR2 reads YFSETQ. The CDR3 DNA sequence: TGCGCCAGCAGCTTGAGGACAGGGAAGGGTTCACGGAACTATGGCTACACCTTC. Translating it yields CASSLRTGKGSRNYGYTF.